The 13 T cell receptor beta chains presented below share a single source sample, sequenced in a study of response to subunit inactivated influenza vaccine. TCRdb analysed the RT-PCR reads with MiXCR anew, one entry per CDR3 protein. Among around 480,000 distinct CDR3 sequences, 16% were seen once, and the ten largest hold 3%. The material sequenced was CD4+ T cells sorted from PBMCs, taken roughly 24 months after vaccination. These receptors all stem from a man in his fifties or sixties who received an inactivated influenza vaccine.

The table lists this clonotype with a few counts. The rearrangement links TRBV5-1 to TRBJ2-3, with D uncertain. The CDR3 is 12 amino acids. Germline CDR1 reads SGHRS; CDR2 reads YFSETQ. V dropped 3 bases and J dropped 12 bases, with 14 bases sitting between them. For the CDR3, the DNA is TGCGCCAGCAGCTCGCCCAGCAAGGACCAGTATTTT. Translation gives CASSSPSKDQYF.

CDR3 DNA sequence: TGTGCCAGCAGGGATCAGTCTGGCTACACCTTC. Translating gives CASRDQSGYTF. V usage is TRBV6-5 and J usage is TRBJ1-2; D is uncertain. Between the trimmed V and J ends, which lost 6 bases and 7 bases, there was a span of 9 bases. The CDR3 runs to 11 residues. Germline V gene sequence: CDR1 MNHEY, CDR2 SVGAGI.

This sequence joins TRBV20-1 and TRBJ1-1; D might be TRBD1 (6 bases). This CDR3 comprises 14 residues. Germline V gives CDR1 DFQATT, CDR2 SNEGSKA (reference sequence). Deletions cut 2 bases from V and 5 bases from J, with 15 bases between. The CDR3 DNA reads as TGCAGTGCTAGAATCCGGGGGGCGCTTACTGAAGCTTTCTTT. It codes for CSARIRGALTEAFF.

This clonotype was seen repeatedly, ten times or more. This chain joins TRBV15 and TRBJ2-3, with D perhaps assigned TRBD1 or TRBD2 (5 bases each). Per germline, CDR1 LNHNV and CDR2 YYDKDF (reference sequence). CDR3 size: 15 residues. V dropped 3 bases and J dropped 2 bases, with 12 bases sitting between them. The CDR3 sequence: CATSRGETATDTQYF. DNA of the CDR3: TGTGCCACCAGCAGGGGGGAAACAGCCACAGATACGCAGTATTTT. Together with reference TRBV15 and TRBJ2-3, the CDR3 gives the full variable domain: DAMVIQNPRYQVTQFGKPVTLSCSQTLNHNVMYWYQQKSSQAPKLLFHYYDKDFNNEADTPDNFQSRRPNTSFCFLDIRSPGLGDTAMYLCATSRGETATDTQYFGPGTRLTVL.

CDR3 sequence: CSASSGTYEQYF. The DNA of the CDR3 is TGCAGTGCTAGTTCCGGGACATACGAGCAGTACTTC. The chain is built from TRBV20-1 and TRBJ2-7, with D tentatively TRBD1 (6 bases). Trimming cost V 3 bases and J 4 bases, with 10 bases left between them. Germline CDR1 DFQATT, CDR2 SNEGSKA (reference sequence). This CDR3 has 12 amino acids.

This clonotype was counted a single time. The junction departs from germline at one end; a sequencing error may be responsible. J is TRBJ2-2 and V is TRBV7-9; D is perhaps TRBD1 (5 bases). Germline loops: CDR1 SEHNR, CDR2 FQNEAQ (reference sequence). The CDR3 loop spans 15 amino acids. CDR3 sequence: CPSSPPAGAVGELFF. CDR3 bases: TGTCCCAGCAGCCCACCCGCTGGGGCGGTGGGGGAGCTGTTTTTT.

The CDR3 DNA reads as TGTGCCACCAGCTACGGGACTAGCGGGAGCTACGAGCAGTACTTC. Translating it yields CATSYGTSGSYEQYF. The rearrangement links TRBV15 to TRBJ2-7; 14 bases fit TRBD2. With 5 bases clipped from V and 3 bases from J, the junction kept 3 bases outside the gene matches. The CDR3 covers 15 residues. In germline, CDR1 is LNHNV, CDR2 YYDKDF (reference sequence).

This clonotype has only a few counts. The V and J genes are TRBV30 and TRBJ2-2; 7 positions agree with TRBD1. Looked up from germline, CDR1 is GTSNPN and CDR2 is SVGIG (reference sequence). CDR3 size: 15 residues. The V gene end was trimmed by 2 bases and the J gene end by 3 bases; junction bases not matched to a gene: 6. The CDR3 reads CAWSLGDRDTGELFF. CDR3 sequence (DNA): TGTGCCTGGAGTCTAGGGGACAGAGACACCGGGGAGCTGTTTTTT.

The J gene is TRBJ1-5, the V gene TRBV28; weak D call: TRBD1 (6 bases). The V end was cut by 4 bases, the J end by 0 bases, with 13 bases between. The CDR3 is 16 amino acids. Germline lookup yields CDR1 MDHEN and CDR2 SYDVKM. CDR3 amino acids: CASSSRQDFSNQPQHF. CDR3 bases: TGTGCCAGCAGTTCCCGACAGGACTTTAGCAATCAGCCCCAGCATTTT. Full variable domain (missing parts from reference TRBV28 and TRBJ1-5): DVKVTQSSRYLVKRTGEKVFLECVQDMDHENMFWYRQDPGLGLRLIYFSYDVKMKEKGDIPEGYSVSREKKERFSLILESASTNQTSMYLCASSSRQDFSNQPQHFGDGTRLSIL.

This clonotype was observed once. This sequence joins TRBV6-5 and TRBJ2-7, with TRBD1 as a possible D gene (5 bases). Trimming left V 3 bases short and J 0 bases short, with 12 bases between. This CDR3 is 15 amino acids long. Per the germline V gene, CDR1 is MNHEY and CDR2 is SVGAGI. CDR3 sequence reads: CASSYGALNSYEQYF. For the CDR3, the DNA is TGTGCCAGCAGTTATGGGGCCTTAAACTCCTACGAGCAGTACTTC.

The chain uses TRBV7-3 and TRBJ2-7; no clear D gene. There are 15 residues in the CDR3. With 5 bases removed from V and 5 bases from J, the gap between germline ends came to 19 bases. Germline V gene lookup returns CDR1 SGHTA and CDR2 FQGTGA. The CDR3 region is CASSETGQTSDEQYF. The CDR3, as DNA: TGTGCCAGCAGCGAAACTGGGCAGACCTCTGACGAGCAGTACTTC.

At least ten counts were recorded for this clonotype. The chain uses TRBV7-2 and TRBJ2-2; 7 bases align to TRBD1. This CDR3 is 14 amino acids long. Germline CDR1 and CDR2: SGHTA and FQGNSA. V was pared by 5 bases and J by 6 bases, with 6 bases of the junction left unmatched. The CDR3 region is CASSPPDRAGELFF. CDR3 in DNA: TGTGCCAGCAGCCCCCCAGACAGGGCCGGGGAGCTGTTTTTT.

The chain couples TRBV7-9 to TRBJ2-5; tentatively, D is TRBD1 (5 bases). V dropped 7 bases and J dropped 3 bases, with 15 bases sitting between them. Germline V lookup: CDR1 SEHNR, CDR2 FQNEAQ (reference sequence). This CDR3 spans 14 amino acids. CDR3 nucleotide sequence: TGTGCCAGCACCCCCGACGTAGGGGAAGAGACCCAGTACTTC. This encodes CASTPDVGEETQYF.